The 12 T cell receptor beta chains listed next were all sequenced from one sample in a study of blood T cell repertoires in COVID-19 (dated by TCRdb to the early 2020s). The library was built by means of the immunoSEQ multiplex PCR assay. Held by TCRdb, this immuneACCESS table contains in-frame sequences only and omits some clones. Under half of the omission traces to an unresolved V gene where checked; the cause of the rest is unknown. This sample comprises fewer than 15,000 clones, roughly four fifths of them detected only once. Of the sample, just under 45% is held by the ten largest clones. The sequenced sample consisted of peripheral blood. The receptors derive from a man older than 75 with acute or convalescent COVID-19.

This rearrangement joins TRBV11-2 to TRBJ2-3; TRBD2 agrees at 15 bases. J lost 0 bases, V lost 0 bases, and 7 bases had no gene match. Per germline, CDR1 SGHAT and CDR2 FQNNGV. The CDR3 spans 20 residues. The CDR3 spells CASSLDFGLAGGPSTDTQYF. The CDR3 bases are TGTGCCAGCAGCTTAGATTTTGGACTAGCGGGGGGGCCGAGCACAGATACGCAGTATTTT.

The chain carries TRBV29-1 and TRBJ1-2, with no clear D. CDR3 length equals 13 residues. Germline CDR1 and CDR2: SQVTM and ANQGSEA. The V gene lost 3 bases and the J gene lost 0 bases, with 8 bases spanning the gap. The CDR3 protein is CSVEKDTNYGYTF. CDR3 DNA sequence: TGCAGCGTTGAGAAAGACACTAACTATGGCTACACCTTC. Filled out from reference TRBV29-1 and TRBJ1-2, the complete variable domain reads SAVISQKPSRDICQRGTSLTIQCQVDSQVTMMFWYRQQPGQSLTLIATANQGSEATYESGFVIDKFPISRPNLTFSTLTVSNMSPEDSSIYLCSVEKDTNYGYTFGSGTRLTVV.

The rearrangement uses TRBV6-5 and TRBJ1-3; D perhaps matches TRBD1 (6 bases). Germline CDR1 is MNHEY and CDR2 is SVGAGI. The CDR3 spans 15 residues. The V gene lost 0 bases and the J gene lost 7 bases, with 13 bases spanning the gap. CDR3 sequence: CASSYSTGGYNTIYF. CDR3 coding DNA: TGTGCCAGCAGTTACTCGACAGGAGGCTACAACACCATATATTTT.

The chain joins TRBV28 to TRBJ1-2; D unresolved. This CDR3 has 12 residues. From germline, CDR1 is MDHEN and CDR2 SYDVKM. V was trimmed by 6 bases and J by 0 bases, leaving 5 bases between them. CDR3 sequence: CASRLTNYGYTF. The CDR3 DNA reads TGTGCCAGCAGGCTAACTAACTATGGCTACACCTTC.

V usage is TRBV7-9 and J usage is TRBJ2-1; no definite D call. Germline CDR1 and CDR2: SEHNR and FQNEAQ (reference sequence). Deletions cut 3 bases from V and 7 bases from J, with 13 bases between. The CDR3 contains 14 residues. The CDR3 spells CASSFGVSGNEQFF. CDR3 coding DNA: TGTGCCAGCAGCTTTGGTGTATCCGGGAATGAGCAGTTCTTC. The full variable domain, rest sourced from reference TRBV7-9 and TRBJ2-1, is DTGVSQNPRHKITKRGQNVTFRCDPISEHNRLYWYRQTLGQGPEFLTYFQNEAQLEKSRLLSDRFSAERPKGSFSTLEIQRTEQGDSAMYLCASSFGVSGNEQFFGPGTRLTVL.

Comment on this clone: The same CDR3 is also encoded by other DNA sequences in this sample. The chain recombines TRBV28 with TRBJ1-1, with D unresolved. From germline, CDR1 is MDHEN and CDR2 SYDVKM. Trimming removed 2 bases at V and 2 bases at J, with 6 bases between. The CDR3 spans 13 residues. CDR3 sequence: CASSLAGNTEAFF. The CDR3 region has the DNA TGTGCCAGCAGTTTAGCGGGAAACACTGAAGCTTTCTTT.

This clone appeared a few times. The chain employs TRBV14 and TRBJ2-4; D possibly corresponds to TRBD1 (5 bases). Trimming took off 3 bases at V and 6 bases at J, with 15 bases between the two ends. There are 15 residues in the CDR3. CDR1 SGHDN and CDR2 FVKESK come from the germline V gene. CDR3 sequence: CASSHRDERLNIQYF. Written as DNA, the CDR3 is TGTGCCAGCAGCCACAGGGATGAACGGCTAAACATTCAGTACTTC.

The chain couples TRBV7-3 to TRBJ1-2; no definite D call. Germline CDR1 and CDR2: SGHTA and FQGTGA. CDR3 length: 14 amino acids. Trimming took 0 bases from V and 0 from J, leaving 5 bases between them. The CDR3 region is CASSLTKTNYGYTF. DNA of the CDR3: TGTGCCAGCAGCTTAACCAAAACTAACTATGGCTACACCTTC. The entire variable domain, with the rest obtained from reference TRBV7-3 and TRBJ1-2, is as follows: GAGVSQTPSNKVTEKGKYVELRCDPISGHTALYWYRQSLGQGPEFLIYFQGTGAADDSGLPNDRFFAVRPEGSVSTLKIQRTERGDSAVYLCASSLTKTNYGYTFGSGTRLTVV.

CDR3 loop: CASTARPGNTEAFF. The CDR3 DNA is TGTGCCAGCACCGCACGTCCGGGGAACACTGAAGCTTTCTTT. This chain connects TRBV9 to TRBJ1-1; D uncertain. Germline V gives CDR1 SGDLS, CDR2 YYNGEE. This CDR3 region has 14 residues. V was trimmed by 6 bases and J by 1 base, leaving 13 bases between them.

The DNA for the CDR3 is TGTGCCAGCAGCTTAGCGGACAGGGGTACTGAAGCTTTCTTT. This encodes CASSLADRGTEAFF. The chain has TRBV7-2 and TRBJ1-1, with 9 bases lining up with TRBD1. Germline CDR1 SGHTA, CDR2 FQGNSA. The CDR3 has 14 residues. J lost 5 bases, V lost 0 bases, and 1 base had no gene match.

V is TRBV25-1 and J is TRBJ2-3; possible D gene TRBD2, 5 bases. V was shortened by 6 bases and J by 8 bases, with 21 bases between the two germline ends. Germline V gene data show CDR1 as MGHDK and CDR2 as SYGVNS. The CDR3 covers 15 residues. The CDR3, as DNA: TGTGCCAGCAGGACCGCTGCGGGTCAGTTGGGTACGCAGTATTTT. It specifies CASRTAAGQLGTQYF.

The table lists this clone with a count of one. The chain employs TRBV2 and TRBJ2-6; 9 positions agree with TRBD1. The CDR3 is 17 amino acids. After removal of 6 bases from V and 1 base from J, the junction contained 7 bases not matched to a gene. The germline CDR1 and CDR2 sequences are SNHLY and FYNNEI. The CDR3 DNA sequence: TGTGCCAGCAGCCCCACAGGGGGCCCTTCTGGGGCCAACGTCCTGACTTTC. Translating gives CASSPTGGPSGANVLTF.